Each of the 13 T cell receptor beta chains below was sequenced from the same sample in a study of T cells after yellow fever vaccination. From the 5' RACE reads, TCRdb called clonotypes with MiXCR, one entry per CDR3 protein. There are approximately 550,000 distinct CDR3 sequences in the sample; over 15% occur only once, and roughly an eighth lies in the top ten. The sample here was PBMCs, taken 15 days after the yellow fever booster vaccination. The source is a man aged 25-45 years who received the YFV17D yellow fever vaccine.

The rearrangement uses TRBV7-2 and TRBJ2-1, with TRBD1 identical over 10 bases. The CDR3 totals 16 residues. Germline-derived CDR1 and CDR2 are SGHTA and FQGNSA. With 4 bases clipped from V and 9 bases from J, the junction kept 12 bases outside the gene matches. CDR3 DNA: TGTGCCAGCAGCTACAACCGGGACAGGGGAGTGAGTGAGCAGTTCTTC. The encoded protein is CASSYNRDRGVSEQFF.

The rearrangement uses TRBV7-9 and TRBJ2-1; TRBD2 is a possible D gene (6 bases). In germline, CDR1 is SEHNR, CDR2 FQNEAQ (reference sequence). The CDR3 loop spans 16 amino acids. The ends were cut back, 3 bases at V and 2 bases at J, with 14 bases in the middle. The CDR3 DNA follows: TGTGCCAGCAGCTTCGGGACTGAAAAAGCCTACAATGAGCAGTTCTTC. This sequence encodes CASSFGTEKAYNEQFF.

The genes are TRBV5-6 and TRBJ1-5, with TRBD1 matching 7 bases. J lost 0 bases, V lost 3 bases, and 12 bases had no gene match. In germline, CDR1 is SGHDT, CDR2 YYEEEE. The CDR3 has 18 residues. The CDR3 here is CASSSSPGTDYSNQPQHF. The CDR3 nucleotides are TGTGCCAGCAGCTCTTCCCCCGGGACAGATTATAGCAATCAGCCCCAGCATTTT.

This clonotype occurred a few times. The rearrangement links TRBV19 to TRBJ2-1; D is undetermined. V lost 2 bases, J lost 3 bases, and 5 bases lay in between. CDR3 length: 13 amino acids. From germline, CDR1 is LNHDA and CDR2 SQIVND (reference sequence). CDR3 loop: CASSINYYNEQFF. CDR3 coding DNA: TGTGCCAGTAGTATAAACTACTACAATGAGCAGTTCTTC.

This clonotype was detected only once. The chain is built from TRBV15 and TRBJ2-3, with unresolved D. The CDR3 length is 15 residues. V was cut by 1 base and J by 2 bases, with 10 bases left in between. CDR1 and CDR2 from the germline V gene are LNHNV and YYDKDF (reference sequence). CDR3 in DNA: TGTGCCACCAGCAGAGTTGCGGCCCCCACAGATACGCAGTATTTT. Translation gives CATSRVAAPTDTQYF.

The chain couples TRBV9 to TRBJ1-2; D is perhaps TRBD1 (5 bases). The V end lost 0 bases, the J end lost 6 bases, and 12 bases lay between the germline ends. Germline lookup yields CDR1 SGDLS and CDR2 YYNGEE. The CDR3 consists of 14 residues. As DNA, the CDR3 is TGTGCCAGCAGCGTAGAACCCGGGACGGATGGCTACACCTTC. Translating it yields CASSVEPGTDGYTF. The full variable domain, completed using reference TRBV9 and TRBJ1-2, is DSGVTQTPKHLITATGQRVTLRCSPRSGDLSVYWYQQSLDQGLQFLIQYYNGEERAKGNILERFSAQQFPDLHSELNLSSLELGDSALYFCASSVEPGTDGYTFGSGTRLTVV.

This clonotype has just a few counts. V and J are TRBV5-1 and TRBJ2-7, with D possibly TRBD2 on 5 matching bases. CDR3 length: 14 amino acids. Trimming pared 0 bases from V and 4 bases from J, leaving 11 bases between. CDR1 is SGHRS, CDR2 YFSETQ, per germline. CDR3 sequence: CASSLEVGIYEQYF. The CDR3 nucleotides read TGCGCCAGCAGCTTGGAGGTCGGGATTTACGAGCAGTACTTC.

The rearrangement uses TRBV11-2 and TRBJ2-7; a possible D gene is TRBD2 (6 bases). Germline V gene lookup returns CDR1 SGHAT and CDR2 FQNNGV. The CDR3 loop spans 14 amino acids. Trimming removed 7 bases at V and 0 bases at J, with 13 bases between. CDR3 in DNA: TGTGCCAGCACCGGAATCGGGAGCTCCTACGAGCAGTACTTC. It encodes CASTGIGSSYEQYF.

V and J are TRBV7-2 and TRBJ2-3; TRBD2 might be the D (5 bases). V lost 7 bases and J lost 7, with 18 bases in between. CDR1 is SGHTA, CDR2 FQGNSA, per germline. This CDR3 has 14 residues. The CDR3 reads CASTPGSGVHTQYF. CDR3 sequence (DNA): TGTGCCAGCACCCCGGGGTCCGGGGTGCATACGCAGTATTTT.

In its sample, this clonotype was seen once. The chain uses TRBV7-9 and TRBJ1-6; D perhaps matches TRBD1 (6 bases). The CDR3 has 14 residues. The V gene's germline CDR1 is SEHNR and CDR2 FQNEAQ (reference sequence). Trimming shortened V by 6 bases and J by 5 bases, and 11 bases separated the two germline ends. DNA for the CDR3: TGTGCCAGCAGTCAGGACAGAAATAATTCACCCCTCCACTTT. Its protein is CASSQDRNNSPLHF. Drawing the rest from reference TRBV7-9 and TRBJ1-6, the complete variable domain is DTGVSQNPRHKITKRGQNVTFRCDPISEHNRLYWYRQTLGQGPEFLTYFQNEAQLEKSRLLSDRFSAERPKGSFSTLEIQRTEQGDSAMYLCASSQDRNNSPLHFGNGTRLTVT.

This clonotype has more than one count but fewer than ten. The chain links TRBV7-2 to TRBJ2-3; possibly TRBD1 for D (5 bases). The CDR3 sequence is 11 residues long. Germline V gives CDR1 SGHTA, CDR2 FQGNSA. V shed 6 bases and J shed 10 bases, with 11 bases lying between them. CDR3 amino acids: CASRTGSAQYF. CDR3 DNA sequence: TGTGCCAGCAGAACAGGCTCGGCGCAGTATTTT.

This clonotype was counted a few times. V usage is TRBV7-2 and J usage is TRBJ2-7; 10 positions match TRBD1. The V segment lost 5 bases and the J segment 5 bases; nucleotides outside the gene matches: 9. The length of the CDR3 is 15 residues. CDR1 is SGHTA and CDR2 is FQGNSA in the germline V gene. CDR3 coding DNA: TGTGCCAGCAGCCTCACCGGGACAGGGGTCCACGAGCAGTACTTC. Its translation is CASSLTGTGVHEQYF. Drawing the rest from reference TRBV7-2 and TRBJ2-7, the complete variable domain is GAGVSQSPSNKVTEKGKDVELRCDPISGHTALYWYRQSLGQGLEFLIYFQGNSAPDKSGLPSDRFSAERTGGSVSTLTIQRTQQEDSAVYLCASSLTGTGVHEQYFGPGTRLTVT.

This clonotype showed up just a few times. J is TRBJ2-7 and V is TRBV7-2, with D possibly being TRBD2 (6 bases). Trimming took off 1 base at V and 5 bases at J, with 15 bases between the two ends. The CDR3 is 15 amino acids. In germline, CDR1 is SGHTA, CDR2 FQGNSA. CDR3 residues: CASSLGLTSSDEQYF. DNA of the CDR3: TGTGCCAGCAGCTTAGGACTGACTAGTAGCGACGAGCAGTACTTC.